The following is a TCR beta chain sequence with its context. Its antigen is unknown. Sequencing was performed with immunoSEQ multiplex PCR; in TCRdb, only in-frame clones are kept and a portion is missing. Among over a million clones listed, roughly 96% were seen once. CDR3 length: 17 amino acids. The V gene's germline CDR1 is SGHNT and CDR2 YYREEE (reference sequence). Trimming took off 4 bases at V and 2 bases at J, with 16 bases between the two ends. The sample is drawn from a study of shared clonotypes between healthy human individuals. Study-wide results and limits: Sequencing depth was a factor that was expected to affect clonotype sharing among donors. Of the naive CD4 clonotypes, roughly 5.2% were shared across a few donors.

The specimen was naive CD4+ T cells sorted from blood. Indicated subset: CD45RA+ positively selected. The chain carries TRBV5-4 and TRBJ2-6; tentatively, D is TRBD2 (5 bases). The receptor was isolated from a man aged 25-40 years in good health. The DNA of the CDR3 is TGTGCCAGCAGCGTTGGAGGTGGGAAGGCTGGGGCCAACGTCCTGACTTTC. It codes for CASSVGGGKAGANVLTF.